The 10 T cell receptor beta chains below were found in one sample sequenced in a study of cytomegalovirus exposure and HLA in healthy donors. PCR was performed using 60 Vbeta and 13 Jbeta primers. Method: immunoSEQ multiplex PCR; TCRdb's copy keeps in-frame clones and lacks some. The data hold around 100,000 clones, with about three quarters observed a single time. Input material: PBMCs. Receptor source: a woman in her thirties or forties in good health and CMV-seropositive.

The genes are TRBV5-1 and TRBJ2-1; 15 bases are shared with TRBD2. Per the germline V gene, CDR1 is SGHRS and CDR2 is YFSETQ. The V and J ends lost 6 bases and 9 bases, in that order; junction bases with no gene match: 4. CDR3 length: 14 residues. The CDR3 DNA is TGCGCCAGCATGCCGGGACTAGCGGGAGGTGAGCAGTTCTTC. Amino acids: CASMPGLAGGEQFF.

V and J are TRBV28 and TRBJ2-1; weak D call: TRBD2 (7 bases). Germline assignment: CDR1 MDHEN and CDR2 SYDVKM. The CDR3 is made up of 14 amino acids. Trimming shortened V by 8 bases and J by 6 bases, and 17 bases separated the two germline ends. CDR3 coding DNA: TGTGCCAGCGGGGGGGCGGGAGTTGGCAATGAGCAGTTCTTC. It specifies CASGGAGVGNEQFF.

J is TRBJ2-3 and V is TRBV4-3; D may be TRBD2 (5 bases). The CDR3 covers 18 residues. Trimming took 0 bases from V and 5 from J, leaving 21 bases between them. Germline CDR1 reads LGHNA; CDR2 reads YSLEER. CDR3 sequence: CASSQDLWWENRVDTQYF. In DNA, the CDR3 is TGCGCCAGCAGCCAAGACCTTTGGTGGGAGAATCGGGTAGATACGCAGTATTTT.

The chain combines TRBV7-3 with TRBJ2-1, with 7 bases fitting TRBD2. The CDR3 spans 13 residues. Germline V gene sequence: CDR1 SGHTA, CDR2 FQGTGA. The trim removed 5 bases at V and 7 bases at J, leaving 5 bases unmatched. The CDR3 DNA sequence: TGTGCCAGCAGCGTCACTAGCGATAATGAGCAGTTCTTC. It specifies CASSVTSDNEQFF.

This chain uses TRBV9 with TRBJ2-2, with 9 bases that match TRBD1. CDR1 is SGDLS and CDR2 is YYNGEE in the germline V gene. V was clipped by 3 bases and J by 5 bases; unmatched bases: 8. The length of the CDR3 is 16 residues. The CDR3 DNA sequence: TGTGCCAGCAGCGCCACAGGGGGCGCGGAGACCGGGGAGCTGTTTTTT. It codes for CASSATGGAETGELFF. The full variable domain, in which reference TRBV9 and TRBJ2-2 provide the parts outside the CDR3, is DSGVTQTPKHLITATGQRVTLRCSPRSGDLSVYWYQQSLDQGLQFLIQYYNGEERAKGNILERFSAQQFPDLHSELNLSSLELGDSALYFCASSATGGAETGELFFGEGSRLTVL.

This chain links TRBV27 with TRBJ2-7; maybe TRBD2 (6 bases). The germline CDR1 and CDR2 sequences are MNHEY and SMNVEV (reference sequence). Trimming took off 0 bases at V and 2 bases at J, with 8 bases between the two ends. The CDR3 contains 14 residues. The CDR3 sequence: CASSLSGLTYEQYF. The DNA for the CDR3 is TGTGCCAGCAGTTTATCGGGACTGACCTACGAGCAGTACTTC.

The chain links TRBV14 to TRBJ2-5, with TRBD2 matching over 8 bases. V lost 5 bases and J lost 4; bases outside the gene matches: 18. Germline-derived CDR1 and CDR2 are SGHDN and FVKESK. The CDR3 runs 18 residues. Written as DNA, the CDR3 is TGTGCCAGCAGCGCACACGGGGGGGTAATCTCCAAGCGAGAGACCCAGTACTTC. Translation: CASSAHGGVISKRETQYF.

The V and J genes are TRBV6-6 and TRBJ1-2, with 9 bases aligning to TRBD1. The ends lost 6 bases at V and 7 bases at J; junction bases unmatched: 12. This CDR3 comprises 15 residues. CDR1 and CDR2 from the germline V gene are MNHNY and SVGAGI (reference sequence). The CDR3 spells CASSLTTGQGFGYTF. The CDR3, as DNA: TGTGCCAGCAGCCTAACGACGGGACAGGGTTTTGGCTACACCTTC.

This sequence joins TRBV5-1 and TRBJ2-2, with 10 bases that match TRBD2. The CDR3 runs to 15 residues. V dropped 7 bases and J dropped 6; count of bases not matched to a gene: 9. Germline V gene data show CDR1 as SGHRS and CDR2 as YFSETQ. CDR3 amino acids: CASGERAGGAGELFF. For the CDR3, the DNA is TGCGCCAGCGGTGAGCGAGCGGGAGGGGCCGGGGAGCTGTTTTTT.

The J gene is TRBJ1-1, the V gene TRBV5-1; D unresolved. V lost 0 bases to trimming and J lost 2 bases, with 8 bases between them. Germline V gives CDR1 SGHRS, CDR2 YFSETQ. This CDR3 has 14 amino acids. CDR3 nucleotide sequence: TGCGCCAGCAGCTTGGATAGCGCAAACACTGAAGCTTTCTTT. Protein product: CASSLDSANTEAFF.